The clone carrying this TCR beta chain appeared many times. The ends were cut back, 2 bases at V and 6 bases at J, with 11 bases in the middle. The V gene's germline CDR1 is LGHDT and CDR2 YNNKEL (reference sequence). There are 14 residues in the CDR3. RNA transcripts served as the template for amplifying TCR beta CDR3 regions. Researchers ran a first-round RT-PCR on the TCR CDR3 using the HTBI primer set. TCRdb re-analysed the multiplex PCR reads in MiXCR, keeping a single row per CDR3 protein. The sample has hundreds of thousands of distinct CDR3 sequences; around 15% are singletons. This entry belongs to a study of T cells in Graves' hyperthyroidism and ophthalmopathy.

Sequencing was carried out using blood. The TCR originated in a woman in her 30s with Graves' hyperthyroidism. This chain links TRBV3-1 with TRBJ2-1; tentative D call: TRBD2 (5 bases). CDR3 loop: CASSQLGSVNEQFF. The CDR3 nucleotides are TGTGCCAGCAGCCAATTGGGTAGCGTCAATGAGCAGTTCTTC.